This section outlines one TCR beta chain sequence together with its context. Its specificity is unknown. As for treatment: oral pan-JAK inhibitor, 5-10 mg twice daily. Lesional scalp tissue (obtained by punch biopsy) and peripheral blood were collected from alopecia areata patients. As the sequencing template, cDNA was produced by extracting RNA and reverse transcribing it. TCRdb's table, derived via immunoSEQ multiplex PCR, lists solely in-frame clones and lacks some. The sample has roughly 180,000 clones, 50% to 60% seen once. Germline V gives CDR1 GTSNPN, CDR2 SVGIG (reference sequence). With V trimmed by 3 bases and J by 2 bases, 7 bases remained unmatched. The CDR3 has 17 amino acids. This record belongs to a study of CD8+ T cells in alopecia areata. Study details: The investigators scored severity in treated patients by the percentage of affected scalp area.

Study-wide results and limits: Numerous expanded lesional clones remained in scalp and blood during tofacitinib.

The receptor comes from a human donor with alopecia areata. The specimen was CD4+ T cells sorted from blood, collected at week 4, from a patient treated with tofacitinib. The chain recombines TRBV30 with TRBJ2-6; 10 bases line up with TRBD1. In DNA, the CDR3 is TGTGCCTGGAGGCGCGGGACAGGGGTGGCTGGGGCCAACGTCCTGACTTTC. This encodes CAWRRGTGVAGANVLTF.